These 20 T cell receptor beta chains originate from one sample sequenced in a study of follicular helper T cells after annual influenza vaccination. Time point of the sample: 2015-2016 season, 7 days after influenza vaccination. The protocol was immunoSEQ multiplex PCR, while the TCRdb copy is restricted to in-frame clones and leaves out a portion. The table lists about 10,000 clones, roughly 80% of them singletons. The sample was CXCR5+ CD38- circulating T follicular helper cells from blood, taken 7 days after influenza vaccination. The subset was: circulating Tfh, non-naive CD4+CXCR5+PD-1+ (ICOS+CD38+ or ICOS-CD38-). These receptors originate from an adult who received the influenza vaccine.

The rearrangement uses TRBV6-1 and TRBJ1-2, with D possibly TRBD1 on 5 matching bases. This CDR3 region has 13 residues. Germline V lookup: CDR1 MNHNS, CDR2 SASEGT. Trimming removed 6 bases from V and 8 bases from J, with 16 bases in between. The CDR3 protein is CASSPRGGDGYTF. CDR3 DNA sequence: TGTGCCAGCAGCCCCCGGGGCGGGGACGGCTACACCTTC.

The gene calls are TRBV9 and TRBJ1-3, with D unclear. Germline CDR1 and CDR2: SGDLS and YYNGEE. The CDR3 consists of 14 residues. The V gene lost 4 bases and the J gene lost 4 bases, with 12 bases spanning the gap. CDR3 bases: TGTGCCAGCAGCCCCAGCGTGGGCGGAAACACCATATATTTT. Amino acids: CASSPSVGGNTIYF.

The chain uses TRBV30 and TRBJ1-6; 8 bases map to TRBD1. With V trimmed by 0 bases and J by 7 bases, 2 bases remained unmatched. Germline values: CDR1 GTSNPN, CDR2 SVGIG (reference sequence). This CDR3 contains 14 residues. The CDR3 nucleotides read TGTGCCTGGAGTGTGGGACAGGAGAATTCACCCCTCCACTTT. This gives the protein CAWSVGQENSPLHF.

This clone occurred a few times. The V gene is TRBV7-9, the J gene TRBJ1-2; 8 bases fit TRBD1. The V gene's germline CDR1 is SEHNR and CDR2 FQNEAQ (reference sequence). J lost 4 bases, V lost 4 bases, and 5 bases had no gene match. This CDR3 is built from 14 residues. In DNA form, the CDR3 reads TGTGCCAGCAGCTCCAGGGGGCATAGCTATGGCTACACCTTC. Translated: CASSSRGHSYGYTF.

This sequence joins TRBV7-2 and TRBJ2-7; 12 positions agree with TRBD2. Germline trimming cut 1 base from V and 9 bases from J; bases unmatched to any gene: 7. Germline loops: CDR1 SGHTA, CDR2 FQGNSA. The CDR3 is 15 residues long. CDR3 DNA sequence: TGTGCCAGCAGCTTAGGGACTAGCGGGGCGAATCGGCAGTACTTC. Translated, it gives CASSLGTSGANRQYF.

The genes are TRBV6-6 and TRBJ1-4; no reliable D call. Germline loops: CDR1 MNHNY, CDR2 SVGAGI (reference sequence). Trimming removed 4 bases from V and 7 bases from J, with 10 bases in between. The CDR3 sequence is 13 residues long. The DNA for the CDR3 is TGTGCCAGCAGTTTCGGCGTGAGTGAAAAACTGTTTTTT. Translation: CASSFGVSEKLFF.

The chain is built from TRBV19 and TRBJ1-5; D might be TRBD1 (5 bases). The CDR3 sequence is 15 residues long. V was pared by 9 bases and J by 11 bases, with 26 bases between. Germline CDR1 reads LNHDA; CDR2 reads SQIVND (reference sequence). The CDR3 is CASTRRDSGRGSQHF. The CDR3 coding sequence is TGTGCCAGCACTCGCCGGGACTCTGGGCGGGGGTCCCAGCATTTT.

The chain employs TRBV28 and TRBJ1-4, with D hard to call. The CDR3 runs to 14 residues. CDR1 and CDR2 from the germline V gene are MDHEN and SYDVKM. The V end lost 6 bases, the J end lost 7 bases, and 15 bases lay between the germline ends. In DNA form, the CDR3 reads TGTGCCAGCAGCCTTCTCCAGCTCGGTGAAAAACTGTTTTTT. It is translated as CASSLLQLGEKLFF.

The chain combines TRBV28 with TRBJ1-5; TRBD1 agrees at 11 bases. V shed 5 bases, J shed 4 bases, and the junction held 4 bases outside the gene matches. Germline V gene sequence: CDR1 MDHEN, CDR2 SYDVKM. The CDR3 is made up of 15 amino acids. DNA for the CDR3: TGTGCCAGCAGTCTCCGGGACAGGGGGAATCAGCCCCAGCATTTT. Translating gives CASSLRDRGNQPQHF.

The chain couples TRBV30 to TRBJ1-5, with no clear D. The CDR3 extends over 14 amino acids. From germline, CDR1 is GTSNPN and CDR2 SVGIG (reference sequence). V was clipped by 5 bases and J by 0 bases, with 11 bases between them. The CDR3 reads CAWSDGDSNQPQHF. The DNA of the CDR3 is TGTGCCTGGTCAGACGGGGATAGCAATCAGCCCCAGCATTTT.

This clone was counted only a few times. This chain links TRBV30 with TRBJ2-7; no clear D gene. From germline, CDR1 is GTSNPN and CDR2 SVGIG (reference sequence). The V end lost 0 bases, the J end lost 3 bases, and 6 bases lay between the germline ends. CDR3 length equals 12 residues. CDR3: CAWSVSLYEQYF. The CDR3 nucleotides read TGTGCCTGGAGTGTCTCTCTCTACGAGCAGTACTTC.

The chain combines TRBV4-2 with TRBJ2-1, with 7 nucleotides matching TRBD2. Germline CDR1 reads LGHNA; CDR2 reads YNFKEQ. The length of the CDR3 is 16 residues. After removal of 4 bases from V and 0 bases from J, the junction contained 6 bases not matched to a gene. As DNA, the CDR3 is TGTGCCAGCAGCCGGAAACTAGCGCCCTCCTACAATGAGCAGTTCTTC. It translates to CASSRKLAPSYNEQFF.

The chain has TRBV30 and TRBJ1-6; no clear D gene. V lost 5 bases and J lost 7, with 15 bases in between. This CDR3 region has 14 residues. Germline CDR1 is GTSNPN and CDR2 is SVGIG (reference sequence). The CDR3 loop is CAWDIREQNSPLHF. The CDR3 DNA is TGTGCCTGGGATATTCGGGAACAGAATTCACCCCTCCACTTT.

The chain employs TRBV4-2 and TRBJ2-3; tentatively, D is TRBD2 (6 bases). Germline values: CDR1 LGHNA, CDR2 YNFKEQ. V was shortened by 0 bases and J by 0 bases, with 16 bases between the two germline ends. The CDR3 covers 18 residues. CDR3 nucleotide sequence: TGTGCCAGCAGCCAAGATAGAGGGCGGGGCGCTAGCACAGATACGCAGTATTTT. Its protein is CASSQDRGRGASTDTQYF.

This clone turned up a few times. The gene calls are TRBV15 and TRBJ1-5; the D gene is possibly TRBD1 (5 bases). V was shortened by 4 bases and J by 3 bases, with 16 bases between the two germline ends. CDR3 size: 16 residues. The germline gives CDR1 LNHNV, CDR2 YYDKDF (reference sequence). For the CDR3, the DNA is TGTGCCACCAGCACTTGGGGGGGAAGTTACAATCAGCCCCAGCATTTT. Translated: CATSTWGGSYNQPQHF.

This clone was observed once. This sequence joins TRBV9 and TRBJ1-6, with D possibly being TRBD1 (5 bases). Deletions cut 3 bases from V and 9 bases from J, with 13 bases between. Germline V gives CDR1 SGDLS, CDR2 YYNGEE. The CDR3 is made up of 14 amino acids. The CDR3 DNA reads as TGTGCCAGCAGCGACCGGGACCCGGGTTCACCCCTCCACTTT. It codes for CASSDRDPGSPLHF.

The chain couples TRBV25-1 to TRBJ2-1, with 11 positions matching TRBD2. Trimming removed 2 bases from V and 1 base from J; junction bases left unmatched: 4. Germline loops: CDR1 MGHDK, CDR2 SYGVNS. The CDR3 is made up of 17 amino acids. CDR3 sequence: CASSELSSGGSYNEQFF. In nucleotides, the CDR3 is TGTGCCAGCAGTGAACTTTCTAGCGGGGGGTCCTACAATGAGCAGTTCTTC.

The chain combines TRBV19 with TRBJ1-2; D is undetermined. CDR1 is LNHDA and CDR2 is SQIVND in the germline V gene (reference sequence). Trimming took off 4 bases at V and 4 bases at J, with 7 bases between the two ends. The CDR3 is 12 residues long. CDR3 protein: CASSRKGYGYTF. CDR3 bases: TGTGCCAGTAGTAGAAAGGGCTATGGCTACACCTTC. Variable domain in full (rest from reference TRBV19 and TRBJ1-2): DGGITQSPKYLFRKEGQNVTLSCEQNLNHDAMYWYRQDPGQGLRLIYYSQIVNDFQKGDIAEGYSVSREKKESFPLTVTSAQKNPTAFYLCASSRKGYGYTFGSGTRLTVV.

V and J are TRBV7-9 and TRBJ2-1, with unresolved D. Germline CDR1 is SEHNR and CDR2 is FQNEAQ (reference sequence). V lost 1 base, J lost 9 bases, and 4 bases lay in between. The CDR3 is made up of 11 amino acids. The CDR3 DNA is TGTGCCAGCAGCTTAGGGGGTGAGCAGTTCTTC. Amino acid sequence: CASSLGGEQFF.

The rearrangement links TRBV5-5 to TRBJ2-2, with 11 bases fitting TRBD2. The CDR3 spans 18 residues. J lost 6 bases, V lost 4 bases, and 14 bases had no gene match. Germline CDR1 is SGHKS and CDR2 is YYEKEE (reference sequence). CDR3 bases: TGTGCCAGCAGCCCCCGGCTAGCGGGGGGCCTAGTGTCCGGGGAGCTGTTTTTT. It codes for CASSPRLAGGLVSGELFF.